This TCR beta chain was found in a study of T cell repertoires in cytomegalovirus infection. General study findings and limits: The study identified carriers of CMV plus the relevant HLA from cumulative public TCR beta family frequency.

This CDR3 contains 19 residues. Trimming at V came to 6 bases and at J to 5 bases, leaving 15 bases not matched to a gene. Germline loops: CDR1 MDHEN, CDR2 SYDVKM. This clonotype was recorded only once. Its antigen remains unknown. From the reads, TCRdb called clonotypes with MiXCR, one entry per CDR3 protein. Altogether around 260,000 distinct CDR3 sequences are present, roughly 26% being singletons, with the ten largest covering approximately 15%. Sequencing was done on a sample of PBMCs. This TCR came from a human donor in good health (CMV status not recorded). Some clones in this sample may be carry-over from other donors' samples. The chain employs TRBV28 and TRBJ2-1; 14 bases agree with TRBD2. The chain's CDR3 is CASSWVGTSGSRVDNEQFF. In DNA form, the CDR3 reads TGTGCCAGCAGCTGGGTAGGGACTAGCGGGAGTAGGGTTGACAATGAGCAGTTCTTC.